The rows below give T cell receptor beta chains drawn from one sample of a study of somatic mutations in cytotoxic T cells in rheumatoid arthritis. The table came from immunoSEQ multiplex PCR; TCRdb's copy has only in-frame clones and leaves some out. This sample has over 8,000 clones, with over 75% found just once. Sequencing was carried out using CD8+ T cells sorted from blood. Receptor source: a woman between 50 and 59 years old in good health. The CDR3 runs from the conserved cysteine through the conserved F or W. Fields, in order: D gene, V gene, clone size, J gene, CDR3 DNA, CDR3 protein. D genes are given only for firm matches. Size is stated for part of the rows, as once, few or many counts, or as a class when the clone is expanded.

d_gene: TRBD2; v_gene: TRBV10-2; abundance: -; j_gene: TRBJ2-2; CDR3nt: TGCGCCAGCAGTTTGACTAGCGGGGCCACCGGGGAGCTGTTTTTT; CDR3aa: CASSLTSGATGELFF
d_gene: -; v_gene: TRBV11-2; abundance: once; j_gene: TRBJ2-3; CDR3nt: TGTGCCAGCGGGAGTGTCAGTGTTGATACGCAGTATTTT; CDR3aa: CASGSVSVDTQYF
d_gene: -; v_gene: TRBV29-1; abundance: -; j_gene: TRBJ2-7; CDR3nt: TGCAGCGTTGAAGATCAGGCTAGCGATAAGCAGTACTTC; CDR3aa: CSVEDQASDKQYF
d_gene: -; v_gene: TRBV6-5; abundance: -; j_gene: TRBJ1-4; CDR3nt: TGTGCCAGCAGCCCCGGTGCGGCTAATGAAAAACTGTTTTTT; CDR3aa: CASSPGAANEKLFF
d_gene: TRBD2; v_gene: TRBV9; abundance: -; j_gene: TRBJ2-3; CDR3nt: TGTGCCAGCAGCGGACTTAGCGGGGGGCGAAGCACAGATACGCAGTATTTT; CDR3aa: CASSGLSGGRSTDTQYF
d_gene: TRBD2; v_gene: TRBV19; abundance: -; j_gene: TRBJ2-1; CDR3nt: TGTGCCAGTAGTATTCTAGCGGGGAGCGCTGAGCAGTTCTTC; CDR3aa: CASSILAGSAEQFF
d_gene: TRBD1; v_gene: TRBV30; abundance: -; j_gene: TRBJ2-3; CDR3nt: TGTGCCTGGAGTGTACAGGGGTGGTCAGATACGCAGTATTTT; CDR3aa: CAWSVQGWSDTQYF
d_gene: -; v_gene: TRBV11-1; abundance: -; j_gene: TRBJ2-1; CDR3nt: TGTGCCAGCAGCACACAGACTAATCCAGATGGGCAGTTCTTC; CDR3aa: CASSTQTNPDGQFF
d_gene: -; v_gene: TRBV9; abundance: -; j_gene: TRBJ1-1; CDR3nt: TGTGCCAGCAGCGTAGGAGGAGGAGGGGGGGATGAAGCTTTCTTT; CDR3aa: CASSVGGGGGDEAFF
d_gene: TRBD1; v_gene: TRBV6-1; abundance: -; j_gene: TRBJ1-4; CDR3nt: TGTGCCAGCACCGTGGACAGGGGAAATGAAAAACTGTTTTTT; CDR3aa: CASTVDRGNEKLFF
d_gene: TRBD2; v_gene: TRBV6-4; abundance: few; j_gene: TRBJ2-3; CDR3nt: TGTGCCAGCAGTGAGACTAGCGGCACAGATACGCAGTATTTT; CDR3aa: CASSETSGTDTQYF
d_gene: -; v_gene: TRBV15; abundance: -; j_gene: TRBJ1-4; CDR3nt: TGTGCCACCAGCAGAGATCTAAGGAGGGAACAGGAGGATGAAAAACTGTTTTTT; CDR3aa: CATSRDLRREQEDEKLFF
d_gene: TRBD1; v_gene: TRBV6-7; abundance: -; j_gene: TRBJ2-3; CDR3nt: TGTGCCAGGCCGGGACAGGAGACAGATACGCAGTATTTT; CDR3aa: CARPGQETDTQYF
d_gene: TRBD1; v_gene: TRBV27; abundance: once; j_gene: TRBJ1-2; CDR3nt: TGTGCCAGCAGTTTACGGGGGGGGACAGGGGATTATGGCTACACCTTC; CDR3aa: CASSLRGGTGDYGYTF
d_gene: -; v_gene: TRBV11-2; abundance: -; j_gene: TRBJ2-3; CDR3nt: TGTGCCAGCAGCTTCTACGTTGGAGATACGCAGTATTTT; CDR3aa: CASSFYVGDTQYF
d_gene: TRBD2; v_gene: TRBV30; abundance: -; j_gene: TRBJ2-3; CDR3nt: TGTGCCTGGAGTTACAGCGGGGGGGCCAGTGGCACAGATACGCAGTATTTT; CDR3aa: CAWSYSGGASGTDTQYF
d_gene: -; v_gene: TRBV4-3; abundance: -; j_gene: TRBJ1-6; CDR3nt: TGCGCCAGCAGTCCTACTTGGACAGAGAATTCACCCCTCCACTTT; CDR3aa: CASSPTWTENSPLHF
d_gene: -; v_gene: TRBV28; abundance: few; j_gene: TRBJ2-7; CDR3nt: TGTGCCTCCACGCCTGGGCTAGCTTACGAGCAGTACTTC; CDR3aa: CASTPGLAYEQYF
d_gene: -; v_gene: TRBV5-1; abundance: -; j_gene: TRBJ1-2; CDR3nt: TGCGCCAGCAGCCCCGGGGGGGGGAAGAGGGGCTACACCTTC; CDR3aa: CASSPGGGKRGYTF
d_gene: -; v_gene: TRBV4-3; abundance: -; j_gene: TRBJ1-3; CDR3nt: TGCGCCAGCAGCCATATCGGAGACACCATATATTTT; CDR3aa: CASSHIGDTIYF
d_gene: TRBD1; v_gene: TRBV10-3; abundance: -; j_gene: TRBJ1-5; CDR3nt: TGTGCCATCAGTTCCGGGACAGGGCAGAATCAGCCCCAGCATTTT; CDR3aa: CAISSGTGQNQPQHF
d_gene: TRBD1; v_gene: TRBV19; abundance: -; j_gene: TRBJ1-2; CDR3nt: TGTGCCAGTAGTCCCCGGACAGGGCCGGACTATGGCTACACCTTC; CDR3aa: CASSPRTGPDYGYTF
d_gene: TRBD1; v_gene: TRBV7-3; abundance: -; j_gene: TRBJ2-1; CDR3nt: TGTGCCAGCAGCCGCACCGGGACAGGGGACAATGAGCAGTTCTTC; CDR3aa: CASSRTGTGDNEQFF
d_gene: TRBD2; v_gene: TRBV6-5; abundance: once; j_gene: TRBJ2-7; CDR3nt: TGTGCCAGCAGTAACCACCGGGGAGGGTTTGAGCAGTACTTC; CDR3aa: CASSNHRGGFEQYF
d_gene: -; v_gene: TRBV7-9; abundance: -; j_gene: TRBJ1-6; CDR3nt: TGTGCCAGCAGCTTATCCGGCGGTAATTCACCCCTCCACTTT; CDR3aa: CASSLSGGNSPLHF
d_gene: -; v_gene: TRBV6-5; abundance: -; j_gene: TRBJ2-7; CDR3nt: TGTGCCAGCAGAGGCTACGGGGAAGAGCAGTACTTC; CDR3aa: CASRGYGEEQYF
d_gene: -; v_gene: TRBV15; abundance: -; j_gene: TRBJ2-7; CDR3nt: TGTGCCACCAGCGGCCCGGGACTCTACGAGCAGTACTTC; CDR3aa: CATSGPGLYEQYF
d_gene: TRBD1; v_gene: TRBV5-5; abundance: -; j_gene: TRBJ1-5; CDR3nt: TGTGCCAGCAGCTGGACAGGGGGCAATCAGCCCCAGCATTTT; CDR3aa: CASSWTGGNQPQHF
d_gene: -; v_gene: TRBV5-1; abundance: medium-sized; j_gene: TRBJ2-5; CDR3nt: TGCGCCAGCAGCTTGGTCACGGGGGGCTACCAAGAGACCCAGTACTTC; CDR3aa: CASSLVTGGYQETQYF
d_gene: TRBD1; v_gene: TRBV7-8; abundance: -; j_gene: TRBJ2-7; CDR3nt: TGTGCCAGCAGCCTAACCGGAACAGGGGTCGAGCAGTACTTC; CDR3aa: CASSLTGTGVEQYF
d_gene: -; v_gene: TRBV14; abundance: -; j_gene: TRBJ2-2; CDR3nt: TGTGCCAGCAGCCAAGATTTCCTGCAGGGAAAAACCGGGGAGCTGTTTTTT; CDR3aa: CASSQDFLQGKTGELFF
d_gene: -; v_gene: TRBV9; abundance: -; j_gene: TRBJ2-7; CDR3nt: TGTGCCAGCAGCGTATATGGTCTCGGGTACGAGCAGTACTTC; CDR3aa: CASSVYGLGYEQYF
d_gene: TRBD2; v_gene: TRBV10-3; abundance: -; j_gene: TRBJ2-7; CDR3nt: TGTGCCATCAGTGAGTCGCTAGCGGGAGGATCGGGTTACGAGCAGTACTTC; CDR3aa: CAISESLAGGSGYEQYF
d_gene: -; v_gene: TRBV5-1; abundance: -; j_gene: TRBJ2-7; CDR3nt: TGCGCCAGCAGGAGGGGGGGGGCGCAGACCTACGAGCAGTACTTC; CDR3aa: CASRRGGAQTYEQYF
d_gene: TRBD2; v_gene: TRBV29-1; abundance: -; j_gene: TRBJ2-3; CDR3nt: TGCAGCGTGCTCCTTCCGGGACTAGACCCTTCCTTAAGCACAGATACGCAGTATTTT; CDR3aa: CSVLLPGLDPSLSTDTQYF
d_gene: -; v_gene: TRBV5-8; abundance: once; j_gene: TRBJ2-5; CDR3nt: TGTGCCAGCAGCTCACATTTACAAGAGACCCAGTACTTC; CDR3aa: CASSSHLQETQYF
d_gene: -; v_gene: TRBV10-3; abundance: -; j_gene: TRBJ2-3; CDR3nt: TGTGCCACAAAATTGGGACACGAAGATACGCAGTATTTT; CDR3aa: CATKLGHEDTQYF
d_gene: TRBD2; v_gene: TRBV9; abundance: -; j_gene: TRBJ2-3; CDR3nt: TGTGCCAGCAGCGGACTAGCGGGGGGGCCAGATACGCAGTATTTT; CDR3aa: CASSGLAGGPDTQYF
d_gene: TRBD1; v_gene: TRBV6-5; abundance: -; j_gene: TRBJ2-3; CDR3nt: TGTGCCACCTCAGACAGGGACCCAGATACGCAGTATTTT; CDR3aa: CATSDRDPDTQYF
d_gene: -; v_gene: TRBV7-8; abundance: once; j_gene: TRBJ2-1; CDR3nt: TGTGCCAGCAGCTTAGGCACGAGCTCCTACAATGAGCAGTTCTTC; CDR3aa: CASSLGTSSYNEQFF
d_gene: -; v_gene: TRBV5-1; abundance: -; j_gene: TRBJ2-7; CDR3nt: TGCGCCAGCAGCTTCGGGACCGGGGGTTACGAGCAGTACTTC; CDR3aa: CASSFGTGGYEQYF
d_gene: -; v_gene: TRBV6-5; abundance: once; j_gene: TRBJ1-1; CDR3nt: TGTGCCAGCAGCTCGCCCCCGGGCACTGAAGCTTTCTTT; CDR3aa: CASSSPPGTEAFF
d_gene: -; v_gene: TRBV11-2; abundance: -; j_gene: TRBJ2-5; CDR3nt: TGTGCCAGCAGCTCCCTAGAGACCCAGTACTTC; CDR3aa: CASSSLETQYF
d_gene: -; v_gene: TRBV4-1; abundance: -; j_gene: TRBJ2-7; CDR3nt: TGCGCCAGCAGCCTTGGGACTGGGACCTACGAGCAGTACTTC; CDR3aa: CASSLGTGTYEQYF
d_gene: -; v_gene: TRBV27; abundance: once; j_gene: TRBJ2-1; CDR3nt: TGTGCCAGCAGCCGACCGGACGGGAAGCAGTTCTTC; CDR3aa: CASSRPDGKQFF
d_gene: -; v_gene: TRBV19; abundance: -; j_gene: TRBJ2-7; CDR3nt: TGTGCCAGTAGTGAGATCGGGGACTACGAGCAGTACTTC; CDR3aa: CASSEIGDYEQYF
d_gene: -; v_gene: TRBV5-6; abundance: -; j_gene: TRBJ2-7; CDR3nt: TGTGCCAGCAGCTCGCCCAGGGCAGGCGAGCAGTACTTC; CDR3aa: CASSSPRAGEQYF
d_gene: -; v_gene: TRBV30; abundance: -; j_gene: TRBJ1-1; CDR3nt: TGTGCCTGGACTTTAGGGAGGGGGAACACTGAAGCTTTCTTT; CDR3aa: CAWTLGRGNTEAFF
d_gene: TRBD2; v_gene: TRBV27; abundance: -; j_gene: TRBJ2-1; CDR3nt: TGTGCCAGCAGTCCGGGGGGTAGCGTGGTGATCTCCTACAATGAGCAGTTCTTC; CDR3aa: CASSPGGSVVISYNEQFF
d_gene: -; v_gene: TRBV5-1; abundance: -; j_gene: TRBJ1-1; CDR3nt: TGCGCCAGCAGCTTGCAAGACTCTAAGATGAACACTGAAGCTTTCTTT; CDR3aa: CASSLQDSKMNTEAFF
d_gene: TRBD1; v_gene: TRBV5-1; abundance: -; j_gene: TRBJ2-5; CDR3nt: TGCGCCAGCAGCCCGGACAGGGAAGAGACCCAGTACTTC; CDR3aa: CASSPDREETQYF
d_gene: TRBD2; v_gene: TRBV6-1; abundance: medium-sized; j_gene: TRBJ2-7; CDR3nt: TGTGCCAGCAGTGAAGAACTAGCGGGGGCCTACGAGCAGTACTTC; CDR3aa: CASSEELAGAYEQYF
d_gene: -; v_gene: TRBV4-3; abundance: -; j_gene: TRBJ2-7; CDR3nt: TGCGCCAGCAGCCAAGATTGGGGATACGCTAGCCCCGAGCAGTACTTC; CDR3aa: CASSQDWGYASPEQYF
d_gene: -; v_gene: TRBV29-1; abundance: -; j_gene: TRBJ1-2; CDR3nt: TGCAGCGTTGACCCCAGGGATTATAACTATGGCTACACCTTC; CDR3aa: CSVDPRDYNYGYTF
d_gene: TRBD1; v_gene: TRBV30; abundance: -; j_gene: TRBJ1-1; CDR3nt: TGTGCCTGTTCTACAGGGGAGAGGGTGAACACTGAAGCTTTCTTT; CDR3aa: CACSTGERVNTEAFF